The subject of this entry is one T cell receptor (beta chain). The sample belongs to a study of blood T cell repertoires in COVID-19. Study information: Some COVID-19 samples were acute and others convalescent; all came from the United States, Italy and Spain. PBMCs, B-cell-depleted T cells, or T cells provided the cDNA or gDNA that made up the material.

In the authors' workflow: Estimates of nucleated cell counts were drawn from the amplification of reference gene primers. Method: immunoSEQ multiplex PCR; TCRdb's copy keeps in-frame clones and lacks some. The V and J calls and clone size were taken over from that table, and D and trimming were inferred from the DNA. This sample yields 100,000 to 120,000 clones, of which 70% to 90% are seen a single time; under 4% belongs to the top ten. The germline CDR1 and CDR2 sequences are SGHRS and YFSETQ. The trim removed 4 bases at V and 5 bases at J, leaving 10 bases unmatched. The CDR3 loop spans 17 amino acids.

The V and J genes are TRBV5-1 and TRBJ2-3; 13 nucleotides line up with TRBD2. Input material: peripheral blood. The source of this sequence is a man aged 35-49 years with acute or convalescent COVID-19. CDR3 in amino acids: CASSPITSGGAGDTQYF. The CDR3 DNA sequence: TGCGCCAGCAGCCCTATCACTAGCGGGGGGGCTGGAGATACGCAGTATTTT.